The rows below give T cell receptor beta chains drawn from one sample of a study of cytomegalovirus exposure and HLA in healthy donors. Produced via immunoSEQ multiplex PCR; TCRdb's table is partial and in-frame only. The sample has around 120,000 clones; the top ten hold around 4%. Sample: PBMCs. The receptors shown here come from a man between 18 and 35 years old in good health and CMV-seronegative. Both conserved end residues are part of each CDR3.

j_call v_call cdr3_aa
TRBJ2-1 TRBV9 CASKRGTGGGNEQFF
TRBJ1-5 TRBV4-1 CASSQRSTGGVEPQHF
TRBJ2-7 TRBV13 CASQSGRAFHEQYF
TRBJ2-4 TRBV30 CAWSVGGKNIQYF
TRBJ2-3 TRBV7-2 CASSFGTSTDTQYF
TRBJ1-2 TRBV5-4 CASTIEGGYGYTF
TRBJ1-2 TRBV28 CASSLVSGVTGYTF
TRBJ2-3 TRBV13 CASSLGRGGDTQYF
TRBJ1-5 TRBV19 CASSIKGSQGGQPQHF
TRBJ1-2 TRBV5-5 CASTLAGVSHGYTF
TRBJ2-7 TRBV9 CASSGGDSYEQYF
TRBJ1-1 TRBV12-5 CASVGGEMNTEAFF
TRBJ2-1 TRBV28 CASGSSGSRYEQFF
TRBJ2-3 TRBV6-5 CASSLTSGGADTQYF
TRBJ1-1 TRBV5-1 CASSLYGGPTTEAFF
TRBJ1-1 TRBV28 CASSLVMPGGAFF
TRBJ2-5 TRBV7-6 CASSLSGTGGGETQYF
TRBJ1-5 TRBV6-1 CASSEAAPSSQPQHF
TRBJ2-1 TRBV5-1 CASSLVVSGRASGYEQFF
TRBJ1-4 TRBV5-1 CASRTGQSGKLFF
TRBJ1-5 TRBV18 CASSPIPGQGNQPQHF
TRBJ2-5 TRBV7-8 CASSTGEETQYF
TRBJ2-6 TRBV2 CARGTGGVSGANVLTF
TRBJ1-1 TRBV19 CASSPRAEGNTEAFF
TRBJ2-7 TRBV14 CASSQDFGGEQYF
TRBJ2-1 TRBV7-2 CASSYRGGAGNEQFF
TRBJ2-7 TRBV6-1 CASRTGGDSEQYF
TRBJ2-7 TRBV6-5 CASTGGATYEQYF
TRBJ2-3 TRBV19 CASSIVGTPLSTDTQYF
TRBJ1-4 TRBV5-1 CASSAGTGEGEKLFF